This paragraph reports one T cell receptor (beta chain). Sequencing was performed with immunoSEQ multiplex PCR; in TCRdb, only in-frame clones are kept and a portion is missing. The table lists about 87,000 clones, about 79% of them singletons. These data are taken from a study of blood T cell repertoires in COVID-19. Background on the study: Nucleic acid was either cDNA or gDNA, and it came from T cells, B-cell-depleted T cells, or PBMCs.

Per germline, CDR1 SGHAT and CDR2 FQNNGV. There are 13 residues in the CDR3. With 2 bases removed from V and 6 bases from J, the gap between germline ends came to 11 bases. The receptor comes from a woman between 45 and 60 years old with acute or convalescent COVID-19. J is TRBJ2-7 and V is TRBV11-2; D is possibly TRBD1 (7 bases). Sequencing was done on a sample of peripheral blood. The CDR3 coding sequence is TGTGCCAGCAGCTTATGGCAGGGGGGCGAGCAGTACTTC. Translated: CASSLWQGGEQYF. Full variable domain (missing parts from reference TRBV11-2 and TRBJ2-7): EAGVAQSPRYKIIEKRQSVAFWCNPISGHATLYWYQQILGQGPKLLIQFQNNGVVDDSQLPKDRFSAERLKGVDSTLKIQPAKLEDSAVYLCASSLWQGGEQYFGPGTRLTVT.